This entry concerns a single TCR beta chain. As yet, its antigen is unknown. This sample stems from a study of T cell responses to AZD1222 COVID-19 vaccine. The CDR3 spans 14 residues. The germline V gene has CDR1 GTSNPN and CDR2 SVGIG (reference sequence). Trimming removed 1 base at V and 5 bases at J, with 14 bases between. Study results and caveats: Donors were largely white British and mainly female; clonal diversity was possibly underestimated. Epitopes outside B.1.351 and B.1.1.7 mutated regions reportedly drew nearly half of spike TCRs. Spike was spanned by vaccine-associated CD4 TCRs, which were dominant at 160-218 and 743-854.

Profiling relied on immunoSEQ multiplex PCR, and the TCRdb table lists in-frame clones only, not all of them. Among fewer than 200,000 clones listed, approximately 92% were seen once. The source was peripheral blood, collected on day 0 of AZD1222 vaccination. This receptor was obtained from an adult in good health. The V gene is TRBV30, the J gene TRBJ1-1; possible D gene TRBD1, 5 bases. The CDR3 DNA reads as TGTGCCTGGAGTGGTTGGATGGAGGGGACTGAAGCTTTCTTT. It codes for CAWSGWMEGTEAFF.